The next 24 T cell receptor beta chains were all read from a single sample in a study of T cell changes during pregnancy in multiple sclerosis. Measured with immunoSEQ multiplex PCR; TCRdb has only the in-frame clones, and not every one. The sample carries 40,000 to 55,000 clones, around 93% recorded once. The source was CD8+ T cells from peripheral blood mononuclear cells, collected in the second trimester of pregnancy. These TCRs come from a female donor with multiple sclerosis, enrolled in a pregnancy study.

This clone was recorded once. The gene calls are TRBV27 and TRBJ1-2, with 8 bases lining up with TRBD1. This CDR3 is built from 12 residues. Unmatched junction bases numbered 4, after V lost 6 bases and J lost 7 bases. Germline V CDR1 and CDR2: MNHEY, SMNVEV (reference sequence). The CDR3, as DNA: TGTGCCAGCAGGCGGACAGGGTCTGGCTACACCTTC. This codes for CASRRTGSGYTF.

The chain carries TRBV18 and TRBJ1-2; the D is unclear. Germline lookup yields CDR1 KGHSH and CDR2 LQKENI. There are 14 residues in the CDR3. The germline V and J ends were trimmed by 8 bases and 3 bases, with 16 bases remaining between them. CDR3 region: CASAATGGDYGYTF. The CDR3 nucleotides are TGTGCCAGCGCTGCGACGGGAGGAGACTATGGCTACACCTTC.

The chain couples TRBV6-5 to TRBJ2-3; 8 nucleotides agree with TRBD2. V shed 4 bases, J shed 3 bases, and the junction held 6 bases outside the gene matches. The CDR3 runs 15 residues. CDR1 and CDR2 from the germline V gene are MNHEY and SVGAGI. The CDR3 nucleotides are TGTGCCAGCAGTTCGGCGGGGGGCTTGACAGATACGCAGTATTTT. This gives the protein CASSSAGGLTDTQYF.

Here the CDR3 DNA reads TGTGCCAGCAGCCCAAGACAGTACAACACCGGGGAGCTGTTTTTT. Its translation: CASSPRQYNTGELFF. This sequence joins TRBV7-9 and TRBJ2-2, with D possibly being TRBD1 (5 bases). V was clipped by 5 bases and J by 2 bases, with 12 bases between them. The CDR3 contains 15 residues. CDR1 is SEHNR, CDR2 FQNEAQ, per germline (reference sequence).

The V call is TRBV19, the J call TRBJ2-1; 7 nucleotides line up with TRBD2. With V trimmed by 0 bases and J by 0 bases, 5 bases remained unmatched. Germline lookup yields CDR1 LNHDA and CDR2 SQIVND (reference sequence). The CDR3 sequence is 17 residues long. Here the CDR3 reads CASSIDSGYSSYNEQFF. CDR3 sequence (DNA): TGTGCCAGTAGTATAGATAGCGGGTATAGCTCCTACAATGAGCAGTTCTTC.

The chain has TRBV6-5 and TRBJ2-3; D is possibly TRBD2 (6 bases). In germline, CDR1 is MNHEY, CDR2 SVGAGI. V lost 4 bases and J 4 bases, leaving 12 bases between the germline ends. The CDR3 consists of 14 residues. CDR3 region: CASSWGVGADTQYF. CDR3 bases: TGTGCCAGCAGTTGGGGGGTTGGGGCAGATACGCAGTATTTT.

The chain is built from TRBV6-4 and TRBJ1-6, with D hard to call. The CDR3 runs to 15 residues. Germline V gene data show CDR1 as MRHNA and CDR2 as SNTAGT. V dropped 3 bases and J dropped 5 bases, with 11 bases sitting between them. CDR3 amino acids: CASSETPIDNSPLHF. Here the CDR3 DNA reads TGTGCCAGCAGTGAAACCCCAATAGATAATTCACCCCTCCACTTT.

This clone was seen just once. The chain has TRBV6-5 and TRBJ2-1; D unclear. Trimming removed 0 bases from V and 15 bases from J, with 9 bases in between. The CDR3 runs 11 residues. Germline CDR1 MNHEY, CDR2 SVGAGI. The CDR3 here is CASSYSKRVFF. The CDR3 bases are TGTGCCAGCAGTTACTCGAAAAGAGTGTTCTTC.

The rearrangement joins TRBV6-5 to TRBJ1-2; no firm D call. CDR1 is MNHEY and CDR2 is SVGAGI in the germline V gene. The V gene lost 0 bases and the J gene lost 2 bases, with 10 bases spanning the gap. This CDR3 spans 15 amino acids. The CDR3 DNA reads TGTGCCAGCAGTTACTCAGGCGAGGGAAACTATGGCTACACCTTC. Its translation is CASSYSGEGNYGYTF.

The rearrangement uses TRBV10-3 and TRBJ1-3, with D possibly matching TRBD1 (6 bases). Germline CDR1 ENHRY, CDR2 SYGVKD. CDR3 length equals 15 residues. V lost 3 bases and J 0 bases, leaving 9 bases between the germline ends. The CDR3 here is CAISEAGVSGNTIYF. The CDR3 DNA reads TGTGCCATCAGTGAAGCAGGGGTCTCTGGAAACACCATATATTTT.

The chain combines TRBV6-5 with TRBJ2-6; D possibly corresponds to TRBD1 (6 bases). The CDR3 has 14 residues. Germline CDR1 reads MNHEY; CDR2 reads SVGAGI. With 8 bases removed from V and 3 bases from J, the gap between germline ends came to 11 bases. CDR3 residues: CASLRGFGANVLTF. The CDR3 DNA reads TGTGCCAGCCTGAGGGGGTTTGGGGCCAACGTCCTGACTTTC.

The V call is TRBV4-3, the J call TRBJ1-2; D perhaps matches TRBD1 (6 bases). The CDR3 is 15 amino acids. Germline assignment: CDR1 LGHNA and CDR2 YSLEER. V gave up 5 bases and J gave up 7 bases, with 20 bases separating them. The CDR3 DNA reads TGCGCCAGCAGCTCCCCTAACGGGGGGCCTAGTGGCTACACCTTC. This codes for CASSSPNGGPSGYTF.

The chain uses TRBV5-6 and TRBJ1-2; 8 nucleotides align to TRBD1. The length of the CDR3 is 14 residues. Germline CDR1 and CDR2: SGHDT and YYEEEE. The V and J ends lost 2 bases and 5 bases, in that order; junction bases with no gene match: 5. The CDR3 reads CASSLGQGAYGYTF. In DNA, the CDR3 is TGTGCCAGCAGCTTAGGTCAGGGGGCTTATGGCTACACCTTC.

The V and J genes are TRBV7-2 and TRBJ2-1; possible D gene TRBD2, 5 bases. Germline V gene sequence: CDR1 SGHTA, CDR2 FQGNSA. The V and J ends lost 1 base and 5 bases respectively, with 9 bases between them. This CDR3 has 14 residues. For the CDR3, the DNA is TGTGCCAGCAGCTTAGTATGGCGGGACAATGAGCAGTTCTTC. Protein: CASSLVWRDNEQFF.

The chain joins TRBV4-1 to TRBJ1-3; D is undetermined. V lost 2 bases, J lost 9 bases, and 17 bases lay in between. Germline lookup yields CDR1 MGHRA and CDR2 YSYEKL. The CDR3 spans 15 residues. The CDR3 loop reads CASSQFPGIYGTIYF. The DNA of the CDR3 is TGCGCCAGCAGCCAATTTCCGGGTATTTACGGCACCATATATTTT.

The gene calls are TRBV7-3 and TRBJ2-3, with TRBD2 matching 14 bases. Germline CDR1 SGHTA, CDR2 FQGTGA. V shed 4 bases and J 6 bases; nucleotides not matched to a gene: 3. This CDR3 has 15 amino acids. The CDR3: CASSWTSGGRDTQYF. Written as DNA, the CDR3 is TGTGCCAGCAGCTGGACTAGCGGGGGGCGGGATACGCAGTATTTT.

The chain carries TRBV19 and TRBJ1-5; the D gene is possibly TRBD1 (6 bases). The CDR3 extends over 13 amino acids. V was pared by 9 bases and J by 5 bases, with 14 bases between. Per the germline V gene, CDR1 is LNHDA and CDR2 is SQIVND (reference sequence). The CDR3 reads CASLGEGDQPQHF. CDR3 coding DNA: TGTGCCAGCCTGGGCGAGGGGGATCAGCCCCAGCATTTT.

A remark on this clone: Additional DNA sequences in this sample encode the identical CDR3. This chain joins TRBV9 and TRBJ2-1, with 10 bases lining up with TRBD2. In germline, CDR1 is SGDLS, CDR2 YYNGEE. The CDR3 length is 16 residues. The V segment lost 0 bases and the J segment 9 bases; nucleotides outside the gene matches: 9. The CDR3, as DNA: TGTGCCAGCAGCGTAGAGGGATTAGCGGGGGGCATTGAGCAGTTCTTC. This gives the protein CASSVEGLAGGIEQFF.

This chain links TRBV27 with TRBJ2-7; weak D call: TRBD2 (6 bases). The V end was cut by 3 bases, the J end by 0 bases, with 18 bases between. The CDR3 runs to 17 residues. CDR1 and CDR2 from the germline V gene are MNHEY and SMNVEV (reference sequence). The CDR3 bases are TGTGCCAGCAGTTTCACGGTTGGCCGGGGGAGCTCCTACGAGCAGTACTTC. It translates to CASSFTVGRGSSYEQYF.

V usage is TRBV7-9 and J usage is TRBJ2-7; 9 positions agree with TRBD1. Germline V gene sequence: CDR1 SEHNR, CDR2 FQNEAQ (reference sequence). The CDR3 has 13 amino acids. The V gene end was trimmed by 8 bases and the J gene end by 4 bases; junction bases not matched to a gene: 6. CDR3 sequence reads: CASSGTGWYEQYF. In nucleotides, the CDR3 is TGTGCCAGCTCGGGGACAGGGTGGTACGAGCAGTACTTC.

The chain has TRBV6-6 and TRBJ1-2, with D tentatively TRBD1 (5 bases). Per germline, CDR1 MNHNY and CDR2 SVGAGI (reference sequence). CDR3 length: 13 residues. The V and J ends lost 2 bases and 5 bases respectively, with 9 bases between them. CDR3 region: CASSYPGIYGYTF. The CDR3 nucleotides are TGTGCCAGCAGTTACCCAGGGATTTATGGCTACACCTTC.

The gene calls are TRBV10-3 and TRBJ2-7; 11 bases line up with TRBD1. This CDR3 region has 17 residues. Germline loops: CDR1 ENHRY, CDR2 SYGVKD. Trimming cost V 6 bases and J 3 bases; bases outside gene matches: 13. CDR3: CAISKETPGQGDYEQYF. CDR3 in DNA: TGTGCCATCAGCAAAGAAACCCCGGGACAGGGGGACTACGAGCAGTACTTC.

The chain links TRBV29-1 to TRBJ2-5; D gene unclear. The CDR3 spans 8 residues. Deletions cut 7 bases from V and 5 bases from J, with 2 bases between. The germline V gene has CDR1 SQVTM and CDR2 ANQGSEA. The DNA for the CDR3 is TGCAGCGCGGAGACCCAGTACTTC. This codes for CSAETQYF.

This clone came up once. The V and J genes are TRBV7-2 and TRBJ2-3; D is undetermined. The CDR3 has 12 residues. The V and J ends lost 2 bases and 2 bases respectively, with 2 bases between them. The germline CDR1 and CDR2 sequences are SGHTA and FQGNSA. CDR3 amino acids: CASSLHTDTQYF. The CDR3 DNA sequence: TGTGCCAGCAGCTTACACACAGATACGCAGTATTTT.